Reported below is one TCR beta chain. Assay: immunoSEQ multiplex PCR; the TCRdb copy retains only in-frame clones and omits some. This table holds 100,000 or so clones, approximately 93% found once. The source of the sample is a study of T cell changes during pregnancy in multiple sclerosis. CDR1 and CDR2 from the germline V gene are MNHEY and SMNVEV (reference sequence). The CDR3 runs 15 residues. V gave up 3 bases and J gave up 3 bases, with 11 bases separating them. The genes are TRBV27 and TRBJ1-4, with a weak D call TRBD1 (5 bases). Material: peripheral blood, obtained after pregnancy. The sequence was collected from a female donor with multiple sclerosis, enrolled in a pregnancy study. CDR3 sequence: CASSFQGPSNEKLFF. DNA of the CDR3: TGTGCCAGCAGTTTCCAGGGCCCTTCTAATGAAAAACTGTTTTTT.